This T cell receptor beta chain appears in the sequencing data of a study of beta chain features in type 1 diabetes. Trimming removed 3 bases from V and 5 bases from J, with 17 bases in between. Looked up from germline, CDR1 is SGHDN and CDR2 is FVKESK. The CDR3 consists of 16 residues. Cells sorted by CD45RO/CCR7/CD25/CD127/CD95/CD27 comprised CD4+ naive, central memory, regulatory and stem cell-like memory cells. The whole isolated RNA underwent reverse transcription, so sequencing captured expressed TCRB transcripts. Repertoires were generated with immunoSEQ multiplex PCR, while TCRdb's copy carries only in-frame clones and drops some. The sample consists of around 140,000 clones, approximately 9% of them appearing once. Findings of the study overall: For type 1 diabetes patients, VDJ junctions showed fewer insertions and more deletions. A potential PCR bias toward shorter templates would be equal in patient and control samples. Type 1 diabetes patients had TCRB CDR3s that were shorter (moderately but significantly so) in all four CD4+ subsets. Comparison showed that naive, central memory and Treg TCRB repertoires appeared more similar among patients than among healthy donors.

On this clone itself: Its antigen is still unknown.

The sequenced material came from central memory CD4+ T cells from blood. This receptor was taken from a man aged 25 to 45 with type 1 diabetes. This chain uses TRBV14 with TRBJ2-1, with a weak D call TRBD1 (5 bases). The CDR3 DNA is TGTGCCAGCAGCCAGGGGCCACCACCCAACAACAATGAGCAGTTCTTC. The encoded protein is CASSQGPPPNNNEQFF.